The 30 T cell receptor beta chains reported below all come from one sample, sequenced in a study of shared T cell receptors in the human thymus. TCRdb keeps only in-frame clones here, not all; method: immunoSEQ multiplex PCR. The sample lists approximately 660,000 clones; roughly 90% were seen once. Separately, the same data were catalogued under a study of human thymus T cells.

Sequenced: thymocytes. These TCRs come from a boy younger than two with a congenital heart defect.

This clone was observed a handful of times. This chain uses TRBV14 with TRBJ2-2; maybe TRBD2 (5 bases). Germline V gives CDR1 SGHDN, CDR2 FVKESK. Trimming cost V 1 base and J 4 bases, with 16 bases left between them. This CDR3 comprises 17 residues. This CDR3 is CASSQARTGVGTGELFF. The DNA for the CDR3 is TGTGCCAGCAGCCAAGCCCGCACCGGGGTAGGCACCGGGGAGCTGTTTTTT.

This clone was observed a single time. V and J are TRBV6-6 and TRBJ1-2; D may be TRBD1 (6 bases). The germline V gene encodes CDR1 MNHNY and CDR2 SVGAGI (reference sequence). The CDR3 is made up of 14 amino acids. V was cut by 6 bases and J by 6 bases, with 17 bases left in between. CDR3 nucleotides: TGTGCCAGCAGCCACCCAGGGGATAGGAATGGCTACACCTTC. Protein product: CASSHPGDRNGYTF.

DNA of the CDR3: TGTGCCAGCAGTGATCCGGCAGTCGCCACACTAAGAGAGGGCTACACCTTC. Protein sequence: CASSDPAVATLREGYTF. V is TRBV6-1 and J is TRBJ1-2; D uncertain. V was shortened by 3 bases and J by 8 bases, with 25 bases between the two germline ends. This CDR3 region has 17 residues. Germline V gene lookup returns CDR1 MNHNS and CDR2 SASEGT.

The rearrangement joins TRBV7-9 to TRBJ2-7; 13 bases are a match to TRBD2. CDR1 and CDR2 from the germline V gene are SEHNR and FQNEAQ (reference sequence). The CDR3 totals 14 residues. V was pared by 7 bases and J by 5 bases, with 5 bases of the junction left unmatched. In DNA, the CDR3 is TGTGCCAGCATCCACGGGACTAGCGGGAACGAGCAGTACTTC. Translating gives CASIHGTSGNEQYF.

V gene TRBV4-2 combines with J gene TRBJ2-7; 11 nucleotides match TRBD2. With V trimmed by 0 bases and J by 1 base, 8 bases remained unmatched. The germline V gene encodes CDR1 LGHNA and CDR2 YNFKEQ. This CDR3 region has 18 residues. The CDR3 region is CASSQDGGTSGPSYEQYF. Here the CDR3 DNA reads TGTGCCAGCAGCCAAGATGGGGGGACTAGCGGTCCTTCCTACGAGCAGTACTTC.

This rearrangement joins TRBV12-5 to TRBJ2-1; TRBD2 is a possible D gene (5 bases). Germline CDR1 LGHNT, CDR2 FRNRAP. This CDR3 region has 13 residues. V lost 5 bases, J lost 3 bases, and 8 bases lay in between. CDR3 DNA: TGTGCTAGTGGTCCAACTAGCTACAATGAGCAGTTCTTC. Translated: CASGPTSYNEQFF.

J is TRBJ2-1 and V is TRBV7-9; 7 bases align to TRBD2. The V and J ends lost 4 bases and 8 bases, in that order; junction bases with no gene match: 8. This CDR3 spans 14 amino acids. The germline gives CDR1 SEHNR, CDR2 FQNEAQ (reference sequence). CDR3 nucleotides: TGTGCCAGCAGCTCGGAAGGCGGGAGCTATGAGCAGTTCTTC. Its translation is CASSSEGGSYEQFF.

The chain uses TRBV14 and TRBJ2-3; 10 bases align to TRBD2. This CDR3 has 19 residues. Germline loops: CDR1 SGHDN, CDR2 FVKESK. V shed 0 bases, J shed 5 bases, and the junction held 14 bases outside the gene matches. The CDR3, as DNA: TGTGCCAGCAGCCAAGAAAGGTCTAGTAAGGCTAGCGGGGGAGATACGCAGTATTTT. This sequence encodes CASSQERSSKASGGDTQYF.

The chain joins TRBV6-1 to TRBJ1-2; 8 bases are a match to TRBD1. CDR3 size: 13 residues. CDR1 is MNHNS, CDR2 SASEGT, per germline. J gave up 8 bases and V 8 bases, and 10 bases lay outside the gene matches. CDR3 in DNA: TGTGCCAGCGGCCCCCCGACAGGGGCCGGCTACACCTTC. This codes for CASGPPTGAGYTF.

The genes are TRBV5-1 and TRBJ2-2; 10 bases map to TRBD1. In germline, CDR1 is SGHRS, CDR2 YFSETQ. The length of the CDR3 is 16 residues. Germline trimming cut 4 bases from V and 4 bases from J; bases unmatched to any gene: 7. The chain's CDR3 is CASSPGQGSSTGELFF. DNA of the CDR3: TGCGCCAGCAGCCCGGGACAGGGGTCCAGCACCGGGGAGCTGTTTTTT.

The gene calls are TRBV30 and TRBJ1-2; D might be TRBD1 (6 bases). Germline CDR1 GTSNPN, CDR2 SVGIG (reference sequence). The CDR3 totals 12 residues. V lost 2 bases, J lost 8 bases, and 12 bases lay in between. CDR3 amino acids: CAWSPQGSGYTF. CDR3 coding DNA: TGTGCCTGGAGTCCACAGGGAAGCGGCTACACCTTC.

This chain connects TRBV5-1 to TRBJ2-1, with 14 bases lining up with TRBD2. CDR3 length: 21 amino acids. Looked up from germline, CDR1 is SGHRS and CDR2 is YFSETQ. The J segment lost 1 base and the V segment lost 2 bases, leaving 14 bases of the junction unmatched. The CDR3 nucleotides read TGCGCCAGCAGCTTCGCGGGGAGACTAGCGGGAGGGTGGAGGTCCTACAATGAGCAGTTCTTC. It encodes CASSFAGRLAGGWRSYNEQFF.

V gene TRBV14 combines with J gene TRBJ2-5; 12 nucleotides match TRBD2. The CDR3 has 18 amino acids. The germline gives CDR1 SGHDN, CDR2 FVKESK. V was clipped by 4 bases and J by 2 bases; unmatched bases: 11. This CDR3 reads CASSRRFGTSGPQETQYF. CDR3 bases: TGTGCCAGCAGCCGAAGATTTGGGACTAGCGGGCCGCAAGAGACCCAGTACTTC.

V gene TRBV7-9 combines with J gene TRBJ2-5; the match to TRBD2 covers 14 bases. Per the germline V gene, CDR1 is SEHNR and CDR2 is FQNEAQ (reference sequence). This CDR3 comprises 17 residues. Unmatched junction bases numbered 6, after V lost 2 bases and J lost 4 bases. CDR3 loop: CASSLSRLAGGRETQYF. CDR3 sequence (DNA): TGTGCCAGCAGCTTATCCCGACTAGCGGGAGGGCGAGAGACCCAGTACTTC. The full variable domain, with the rest looked up from reference TRBV7-9 and TRBJ2-5, is DTGVSQNPRHKITKRGQNVTFRCDPISEHNRLYWYRQTLGQGPEFLTYFQNEAQLEKSRLLSDRFSAERPKGSFSTLEIQRTEQGDSAMYLCASSLSRLAGGRETQYFGPGTRLLVL.

The chain joins TRBV25-1 to TRBJ1-2; 7 bases match TRBD1. Germline assignment: CDR1 MGHDK and CDR2 SYGVNS. CDR3 size: 15 residues. V dropped 3 bases and J dropped 4; count of bases not matched to a gene: 8. The DNA for the CDR3 is TGTGCCAGCAGTGATACAGGGGACGTTGTCTATGGCTACACCTTC. This translates into CASSDTGDVVYGYTF.

The V gene is TRBV5-1, the J gene TRBJ2-7; 13 nucleotides line up with TRBD2. CDR1 SGHRS and CDR2 YFSETQ come from the germline V gene. J gave up 3 bases and V 3 bases, and 15 bases lay outside the gene matches. The CDR3 is 19 residues long. The CDR3 region has the DNA TGCGCCAGCAGCTCGGGACTAGCGGGAACCCCCTACCCAGGCTACGAGCAGTACTTC. Encoded protein: CASSSGLAGTPYPGYEQYF.

The gene calls are TRBV10-3 and TRBJ2-7; TRBD1 aligns across 9 bases. The length of the CDR3 is 14 residues. CDR1 ENHRY and CDR2 SYGVKD come from the germline V gene. The V gene end was trimmed by 6 bases and the J gene end by 2 bases; junction bases not matched to a gene: 5. The CDR3 nucleotides read TGTGCCATCAGACGAGGACAGGGGACCTACGAGCAGTACTTC. Protein: CAIRRGQGTYEQYF.

The gene calls are TRBV5-1 and TRBJ2-1; no clear D gene. V dropped 1 base and J dropped 2 bases, with 10 bases sitting between them. Germline CDR1 SGHRS, CDR2 YFSETQ. The CDR3 sequence is 15 residues long. The CDR3 protein is CASSLTSDTYNEQFF. CDR3 bases: TGCGCCAGCAGCTTGACCTCAGATACCTACAATGAGCAGTTCTTC.

The V call is TRBV4-3, the J call TRBJ2-2; 10 positions agree with TRBD2. Looked up from germline, CDR1 is LGHNA and CDR2 is YSLEER. The trim removed 0 bases at V and 4 bases at J, leaving 20 bases unmatched. The length of the CDR3 is 22 residues. The CDR3 loop reads CASSQEEPTPGLAFRGTGELFF. In nucleotides, the CDR3 is TGCGCCAGCAGCCAAGAGGAACCAACCCCGGGACTAGCGTTCCGCGGCACCGGGGAGCTGTTTTTT.

The chain employs TRBV6-5 and TRBJ2-2; TRBD2 is a possible D gene (6 bases). CDR3 size: 13 residues. The germline V and J ends were trimmed by 6 bases and 6 bases, with 11 bases remaining between them. Germline V gene lookup returns CDR1 MNHEY and CDR2 SVGAGI. CDR3 in DNA: TGTGCCAGCAGCCCGACTAGTCCCGGGGAGCTGTTTTTT. Translating it yields CASSPTSPGELFF.

V gene TRBV18 combines with J gene TRBJ1-1, with 7 positions matching TRBD1. CDR3 length: 13 residues. CDR1 is KGHSH, CDR2 LQKENI, per germline. J lost 4 bases, V lost 3 bases, and 2 bases had no gene match. CDR3 protein: CASSPRGLTEAFF. The CDR3, as DNA: TGTGCCAGCTCACCGAGGGGGCTCACTGAAGCTTTCTTT. Looking up the rest from reference TRBV18 and TRBJ1-1 gives the full variable domain: NAGVMQNPRHLVRRRGQEARLRCSPMKGHSHVYWYRQLPEEGLKFMVYLQKENIIDESGMPKERFSAEFPKEGPSILRIQQVVRGDSAAYFCASSPRGLTEAFFGQGTRLTVV.

The chain employs TRBV27 and TRBJ2-7; 10 bases align to TRBD2. Trimming at V came to 7 bases and at J to 2 bases, leaving 11 bases not matched to a gene. This CDR3 is built from 16 residues. Germline lookup yields CDR1 MNHEY and CDR2 SMNVEV (reference sequence). The CDR3 protein is CASTPGGAGGPYEQYF. CDR3 in DNA: TGTGCCAGCACCCCCGGGGGAGCGGGAGGGCCCTACGAGCAGTACTTC.

The V gene is TRBV28, the J gene TRBJ2-7, with TRBD1 matching 9 bases. Germline values: CDR1 MDHEN, CDR2 SYDVKM. J lost 4 bases, V lost 5 bases, and 9 bases had no gene match. This CDR3 has 15 residues. CDR3 protein: CASSPGQGLGYEQYF. The CDR3, as DNA: TGTGCCAGCAGTCCGGGACAGGGCCTCGGGTACGAGCAGTACTTC.

The chain couples TRBV5-4 to TRBJ2-1, with 9 bases matching TRBD1. The germline CDR1 and CDR2 sequences are SGHNT and YYREEE (reference sequence). The V segment lost 2 bases and the J segment 10 bases; nucleotides outside the gene matches: 10. The CDR3 sequence is 15 residues long. CDR3 in amino acids: CASSFRDRVSLEQFF. The DNA of the CDR3 is TGTGCCAGCAGCTTCCGGGACAGGGTTAGTTTGGAGCAGTTCTTC.

This sequence joins TRBV2 and TRBJ1-1; D uncertain. Germline V lookup: CDR1 SNHLY, CDR2 FYNNEI. The CDR3 runs 12 residues. The germline V and J ends were trimmed by 6 bases and 1 base, with 6 bases remaining between them. The CDR3 loop reads CASRKQNTEAFF. CDR3 nucleotide sequence: TGTGCCAGCAGGAAACAGAACACTGAAGCTTTCTTT.

The chain uses TRBV21-1 and TRBJ1-2; the table gives TRBD1 as D, unverified against the DNA. TRBV21-1 is a pseudogene locus. The CDR3 totals 13 residues. This CDR3 reads CASSPDREDGYTF. The CDR3 DNA follows: TGTGCCAGCAGCCCGGACAGGGAAGACGGCTACACCTTC.

The chain has TRBV10-1 and TRBJ2-3; 12 bases are a match to TRBD2. The CDR3 is 17 residues long. Germline-derived CDR1 and CDR2 are WNHNN and SYGVQD (reference sequence). Germline trimming cut 9 bases from V and 3 bases from J; bases unmatched to any gene: 13. The CDR3 protein is CASSSGRAKWGTDTQYF. For the CDR3, the DNA is TGCGCCAGTTCTAGCGGGAGGGCCAAATGGGGAACAGATACGCAGTATTTT.

This sequence joins TRBV10-1 and TRBJ2-7; 15 bases agree with TRBD2. Looked up from germline, CDR1 is WNHNN and CDR2 is SYGVQD (reference sequence). This CDR3 is 17 amino acids long. With V trimmed by 6 bases and J by 2 bases, 8 bases remained unmatched. This chain's CDR3 is CASRGHGLAGGAYEQYF. The CDR3 DNA is TGCGCCAGCAGGGGACACGGACTAGCGGGAGGGGCCTACGAGCAGTACTTC.

This chain joins TRBV2 and TRBJ2-7, with 12 bases identical to TRBD1. V gave up 7 bases and J gave up 7 bases; unmatched junction bases: 14. This CDR3 has 16 residues. In germline, CDR1 is SNHLY, CDR2 FYNNEI. The CDR3 protein is CASKGTGGGGLQEQYF. The CDR3 DNA sequence: TGTGCCAGCAAGGGGACAGGGGGCGGTGGCCTACAAGAGCAGTACTTC.

This chain connects TRBV7-6 to TRBJ2-3; 10 positions agree with TRBD2. Germline V gives CDR1 SGHVS, CDR2 FNYEAQ. Unmatched junction bases numbered 15, after V lost 2 bases and J lost 4 bases. This CDR3 contains 19 residues. This CDR3 is CASSLRSRRASGRADTQYF. The CDR3, as DNA: TGTGCCAGCAGCTTAAGGTCCCGTCGTGCTAGCGGGAGAGCAGATACGCAGTATTTT.